The 25 T cell receptor beta chains presented below share a single source sample, sequenced in a study of graft-versus-host responses after intestinal transplantation (dated by TCRdb to the early 2020s). The method was the immunoSEQ multiplex PCR assay. TCRdb provides this immuneACCESS table in a form limited to in-frame rearrangements. Some clones are lacking; in checked studies, under half of them reflect an unresolved V gene, and why the rest are absent is not known. Within this sample are roughly 97,000 clones, with 91% of them counted one time only. About 0.18% of the sample comes from the top ten. According to the study, the label for this sample's time point signals: cells obtained before transplantation from donor or recipient. The antigens of these receptors remain unknown. The sample in question was unstimulated CD4+ T cells sorted from spleen or lymph node cells, obtained before transplant. The receptor source for this set is a human donor who was the organ donor for an intestinal transplant.

The chain uses TRBV27 and TRBJ2-7, with D perhaps TRBD2 (5 bases). The CDR3 spans 11 residues. Germline values: CDR1 MNHEY, CDR2 SMNVEV (reference sequence). Trimming removed 8 bases from V and 3 bases from J, with 8 bases in between. Here the CDR3 reads CASGRGYEQYF. The CDR3 DNA is TGTGCCAGCGGTCGGGGCTACGAGCAGTACTTC.

CDR3 nucleotides: TGTGCCAGCACGACTAGCGGGGGACCTCAAGAGACCCAGTACTTC. This encodes CASTTSGGPQETQYF. The rearrangement joins TRBV2 to TRBJ2-5; 12 bases agree with TRBD2. CDR3 length: 15 residues. From germline, CDR1 is SNHLY and CDR2 FYNNEI. The V segment lost 7 bases and the J segment 2 bases; nucleotides outside the gene matches: 5.

This clone was recorded only once. The rearrangement links TRBV7-2 to TRBJ2-5; TRBD1 is a possible D gene (6 bases). The length of the CDR3 is 13 residues. Germline assignment: CDR1 SGHTA and CDR2 FQGNSA. Trimming took 1 base from V and 4 from J, leaving 7 bases between them. The CDR3 sequence is CASSLETGETQYF. The CDR3 DNA is TGTGCCAGCAGCTTAGAGACAGGAGAGACCCAGTACTTC.

This sequence joins TRBV5-4 and TRBJ1-2; D unresolved. The CDR3 covers 11 residues. V was pared by 2 bases and J by 7 bases, with 6 bases between. CDR1 and CDR2 from the germline V gene are SGHNT and YYREEE (reference sequence). The CDR3 loop reads CASSFNSGYTF. The CDR3 region has the DNA TGTGCCAGCAGCTTCAATAGTGGCTACACCTTC.

J is TRBJ2-2 and V is TRBV2, with D unresolved. This CDR3 region has 13 residues. Trimming pared 5 bases from V and 9 bases from J, leaving 13 bases between. Per germline, CDR1 SNHLY and CDR2 FYNNEI. The CDR3 nucleotides are TGTGCCAGCAGTCCCCTTAGCCGGAGGGAGCTGTTTTTT. This codes for CASSPLSRRELFF.

The gene calls are TRBV18 and TRBJ2-2, with 8 bases that match TRBD1. Germline V gene data show CDR1 as KGHSH and CDR2 as LQKENI. CDR3 length equals 16 residues. After removal of 0 bases from V and 1 base from J, the junction contained 1 base not matched to a gene. Here the CDR3 reads CASSPPGTGNTGELFF. DNA for the CDR3: TGTGCCAGCTCACCACCAGGGACAGGGAACACCGGGGAGCTGTTTTTT.

This chain joins TRBV7-2 and TRBJ2-3; the D is unclear. With 1 base removed from V and 2 bases from J, the gap between germline ends came to 10 bases. The length of the CDR3 is 15 residues. CDR1 is SGHTA and CDR2 is FQGNSA in the germline V gene. CDR3 in amino acids: CASSLVRLHTDTQYF. The DNA of the CDR3 is TGTGCCAGCAGCTTAGTTAGACTCCACACAGATACGCAGTATTTT.

The CDR3 DNA reads as TGTGCCATCAGTCTAGCGGGGCAGGGGGATACGCAGTATTTT. It yields the protein CAISLAGQGDTQYF. This chain uses TRBV10-3 with TRBJ2-3; 9 bases fit TRBD2. CDR1 and CDR2 (germline): ENHRY, SYGVKD. The CDR3 runs to 14 residues. J was trimmed by 6 bases and V by 5 bases; bases with no gene match: 6.

The gene calls are TRBV28 and TRBJ2-7; D is undetermined. The germline V gene has CDR1 MDHEN and CDR2 SYDVKM. The CDR3 has 11 residues. The germline V and J ends were trimmed by 6 bases and 2 bases, with 5 bases remaining between them. The CDR3 DNA is TGTGCCAGCAGGCAGACCTACGAGCAGTACTTC. This sequence encodes CASRQTYEQYF. The full variable domain, with the rest looked up from reference TRBV28 and TRBJ2-7, is DVKVTQSSRYLVKRTGEKVFLECVQDMDHENMFWYRQDPGLGLRLIYFSYDVKMKEKGDIPEGYSVSREKKERFSLILESASTNQTSMYLCASRQTYEQYFGPGTRLTVT.

In nucleotides, the CDR3 is TGTGCCAGCAGTGAACAGCGGGGGGGCAATGAGCAGTTCTTC. Protein: CASSEQRGGNEQFF. The chain is built from TRBV6-4 and TRBJ2-1; 10 nucleotides align to TRBD2. Germline CDR1 MRHNA, CDR2 SNTAGT. CDR3 length equals 14 residues. Trimming cost V 3 bases and J 6 bases; bases outside gene matches: 2.

This rearrangement joins TRBV30 to TRBJ2-5; 12 nucleotides agree with TRBD2. The CDR3 sequence is 16 residues long. Germline-derived CDR1 and CDR2 are GTSNPN and SVGIG (reference sequence). With 5 bases clipped from V and 3 bases from J, the junction kept 10 bases outside the gene matches. The CDR3 loop reads CAWSRGASGGEETQYF. CDR3 DNA: TGTGCCTGGTCCCGGGGGGCTAGCGGGGGGGAAGAGACCCAGTACTTC.

The chain links TRBV6-5 to TRBJ1-2, with TRBD1 matching 11 bases. Trimming removed 4 bases from V and 2 bases from J; junction bases left unmatched: 3. Per the germline V gene, CDR1 is MNHEY and CDR2 is SVGAGI. This CDR3 is built from 15 residues. The CDR3 spells CASSSDRGRNYGYTF. CDR3 DNA sequence: TGTGCCAGCAGTTCGGACAGGGGGCGCAACTATGGCTACACCTTC.

This clone came up a few times. This chain connects TRBV30 to TRBJ1-2; no clear D. The V end lost 2 bases, the J end lost 6 bases, and 7 bases lay between the germline ends. The CDR3 has 11 amino acids. Germline V gene data show CDR1 as GTSNPN and CDR2 as SVGIG (reference sequence). Written as DNA, the CDR3 is TGTGCCTGGAGTCCCCGGGATGGCTACACCTTC. Its translation is CAWSPRDGYTF.

V is TRBV28 and J is TRBJ2-4, with D perhaps TRBD2 (6 bases). Per the germline V gene, CDR1 is MDHEN and CDR2 is SYDVKM. V was clipped by 6 bases and J by 0 bases, with 12 bases between them. This CDR3 region has 15 residues. The CDR3 protein is CASSPVGGAKNIQYF. CDR3 nucleotide sequence: TGTGCCAGCAGCCCGGTGGGGGGAGCCAAAAACATTCAGTACTTC. Full variable domain (missing parts from reference TRBV28 and TRBJ2-4): DVKVTQSSRYLVKRTGEKVFLECVQDMDHENMFWYRQDPGLGLRLIYFSYDVKMKEKGDIPEGYSVSREKKERFSLILESASTNQTSMYLCASSPVGGAKNIQYFGAGTRLSVL.

The V call is TRBV5-1, the J call TRBJ2-1, with 10 bases matching TRBD2. This CDR3 spans 15 amino acids. The V segment lost 1 base and the J segment 2 bases; nucleotides outside the gene matches: 0. CDR1 SGHRS and CDR2 YFSETQ come from the germline V gene. CDR3 amino acids: CASSLSGGAYNEQFF. As DNA, the CDR3 is TGCGCCAGCAGCTTGAGCGGGGGGGCCTACAATGAGCAGTTCTTC.

The rearrangement links TRBV25-1 to TRBJ2-3; 9 bases are a match to TRBD2. Germline values: CDR1 MGHDK, CDR2 SYGVNS. The CDR3 sequence is 14 residues long. Losses at the gene ends were 4 bases for V and 4 bases for J; bases not matched to a gene: 3. The CDR3 loop reads CASSGLAGPDTQYF. The CDR3 DNA reads as TGTGCCAGCAGTGGTCTAGCGGGGCCAGATACGCAGTATTTT.

This clone was seen more than once but under ten times. The V and J genes are TRBV6-6 and TRBJ1-6; 7 bases align to TRBD1. V shed 6 bases, J shed 2 bases, and the junction held 7 bases outside the gene matches. The length of the CDR3 is 16 residues. In germline, CDR1 is MNHNY, CDR2 SVGAGI (reference sequence). CDR3 region: CASRKTGNAYNSPLHF. The CDR3 nucleotides read TGTGCCAGCAGAAAGACAGGGAACGCCTATAATTCACCCCTCCACTTT.

The chain combines TRBV4-2 with TRBJ2-3, with a tentative D call TRBD2 (7 bases). The CDR3 loop spans 15 amino acids. Germline CDR1 is LGHNA and CDR2 is YNFKEQ. With 6 bases removed from V and 5 bases from J, the gap between germline ends came to 18 bases. The CDR3 DNA reads as TGTGCCAGCAGTACACTGGGGGCGGGGGTAGATACGCAGTATTTT. This translates into CASSTLGAGVDTQYF.

The gene calls are TRBV30 and TRBJ1-3; D is uncertain. Trimming took 4 bases from V and 7 from J, leaving 11 bases between them. The length of the CDR3 is 12 residues. Germline values: CDR1 GTSNPN, CDR2 SVGIG (reference sequence). CDR3 coding DNA: TGTGCCTGGATCAAGTTACAGAACACCATATATTTT. Translation: CAWIKLQNTIYF.

The rearrangement links TRBV5-4 to TRBJ2-7; D gene ambiguous. Germline loops: CDR1 SGHNT, CDR2 YYREEE (reference sequence). The V end lost 2 bases, the J end lost 7 bases, and 10 bases lay between the germline ends. This CDR3 has 12 amino acids. In DNA, the CDR3 is TGTGCCAGCAGCTTTGTCTCGGAGGAGCAGTACTTC. Residues: CASSFVSEEQYF.

This chain joins TRBV7-2 and TRBJ2-7; 9 bases match TRBD2. This CDR3 comprises 14 residues. The V and J ends lost 0 bases and 7 bases, in that order; junction bases with no gene match: 4. The germline V gene encodes CDR1 SGHTA and CDR2 FQGNSA. Written as DNA, the CDR3 is TGTGCCAGCAGCTTAGCACTAGCGGGCGGAGAGCAGTACTTC. This encodes CASSLALAGGEQYF.

The CDR3 DNA sequence: TGTGCCAGCAGGGTTACGGCGGTATCCTACAATGAGCAGTTCTTC. Translating gives CASRVTAVSYNEQFF. The chain has TRBV27 and TRBJ2-1; no firm D call. With 6 bases removed from V and 1 base from J, the gap between germline ends came to 13 bases. The CDR3 spans 15 residues. In germline, CDR1 is MNHEY, CDR2 SMNVEV (reference sequence).

The V gene is TRBV18, the J gene TRBJ2-5, with D possibly matching TRBD1 (5 bases). This CDR3 has 15 amino acids. Germline CDR1 is KGHSH and CDR2 is LQKENI. The V gene lost 3 bases and the J gene lost 2 bases, with 13 bases spanning the gap. CDR3 sequence reads: CASSPAGNTQETQYF. The DNA of the CDR3 is TGTGCCAGCTCACCGGCAGGGAACACACAAGAGACCCAGTACTTC.

This sequence joins TRBV19 and TRBJ1-1; 7 nucleotides align to TRBD1. The germline CDR1 and CDR2 sequences are LNHDA and SQIVND (reference sequence). V lost 10 bases to trimming and J lost 4 bases; unmatched junction nucleotides: 15. The CDR3 has 15 residues. Here the CDR3 reads CAISNRQGSGTEAFF. CDR3 in DNA: TGTGCCATTTCCAATAGACAGGGTTCGGGCACTGAAGCTTTCTTT.

This chain connects TRBV6-5 to TRBJ1-2; a possible D gene is TRBD1 (5 bases). The V and J ends lost 8 bases and 4 bases respectively, with 14 bases between them. Germline-derived CDR1 and CDR2 are MNHEY and SVGAGI. The CDR3 is 13 amino acids. CDR3 nucleotide sequence: TGTGCCAGCGGGGCAGGGAGGATCTATGGCTACACCTTC. Translating it yields CASGAGRIYGYTF.